A single sample is the source of the 20 T cell receptor beta chains below, sequenced in a study of T cells expressing NK-cell markers. One entry per CDR3 protein, without DNA, is what TCRdb gives after re-calling the 5' RACE reads. This table lists 550,000 to 600,000 distinct CDR3 sequences. The sample comprised blood T cells: a sorted CD56 or NKG2C T cell subset, CD4+ or CD8+ T cells, or bulk PBMC T cells (not recorded which). Source of these receptors: a man in his late teens or twenties in good health.

V is TRBV20-1 and J is TRBJ1-3. Germline CDR1 is DFQATT and CDR2 is SNEGSKA (reference sequence). The CDR3 is 16 amino acids. The CDR3 protein is CSARGSSRESGNTIYF.

The chain combines TRBV15 with TRBJ2-3; no DNA is available, so the TRBD1 call from TCRdb remains unchecked. CDR3 length: 17 residues. CDR1 and CDR2 from the germline V gene are LNHNV and YYDKDF (reference sequence). This chain's CDR3 is CATSRTRTGARTDTQYF.

This chain connects TRBV10-3 to TRBJ2-2; TCRdb gives TRBD2 as the D gene, but with no DNA this cannot be confirmed. Germline CDR1 ENHRY, CDR2 SYGVKD. This CDR3 is built from 16 residues. The CDR3 loop is CAIEPAGSLATGELFF.

The chain is built from TRBV7-2 and TRBJ2-3; the TCRdb D gene call, TRBD2, has no DNA to confirm it. The length of the CDR3 is 15 residues. Germline-derived CDR1 and CDR2 are SGHTA and FQGNSA. The CDR3 loop is CASSLSPMSTDTQYF.

The rearrangement uses TRBV9 and TRBJ2-7. Germline V CDR1 and CDR2: SGDLS, YYNGEE. This CDR3 contains 14 residues. Here the CDR3 reads CASSVAVGDYEQYF.

The chain employs TRBV7-8 and TRBJ2-1. This CDR3 is 16 amino acids long. The germline V gene encodes CDR1 SGHVS and CDR2 FQNEAQ. CDR3 sequence: CASSLVAASYYNEQFF.

The V gene is TRBV4-1, the J gene TRBJ2-1; no DNA is available, so the TRBD1 call from TCRdb remains unchecked. Germline assignment: CDR1 MGHRA and CDR2 YSYEKL. The length of the CDR3 is 18 residues. The CDR3 loop reads CASSPFGSGGTINNEQFF.

V usage is TRBV4-3 and J usage is TRBJ2-1; as DNA is missing, the TRBD2 call by TCRdb cannot be tested. Germline V lookup: CDR1 LGHNA, CDR2 YSLEER. The CDR3 runs 15 residues. The CDR3 spells CASSGTSGSYNEQFF.

The CDR3 here is CAWSTGTGTGELFF. The genes are TRBV30 and TRBJ2-2; TCRdb calls TRBD1, which cannot be checked without DNA. CDR1 and CDR2 (germline): GTSNPN, SVGIG (reference sequence). CDR3 size: 14 residues.

The J gene is TRBJ2-3, the V gene TRBV28; TCRdb lists TRBD2, though no DNA is available to test this call. This CDR3 is built from 16 residues. Germline lookup yields CDR1 MDHEN and CDR2 SYDVKM. CDR3 residues: CASSFDVLAVVNTQYF.

The V and J genes are TRBV29-1 and TRBJ2-4; with no DNA, the TCRdb D assignment of TRBD2 cannot be verified. The CDR3 spans 13 residues. Per germline, CDR1 SQVTM and CDR2 ANQGSEA. CDR3 sequence reads: CSVDQDSRGIQYF. Complete variable domain (other parts from reference TRBV29-1 and TRBJ2-4): SAVISQKPSRDICQRGTSLTIQCQVDSQVTMMFWYRQQPGQSLTLIATANQGSEATYESGFVIDKFPISRPNLTFSTLTVSNMSPEDSSIYLCSVDQDSRGIQYFGAGTRLSVL.

The rearrangement uses TRBV27 and TRBJ2-1; TCRdb calls TRBD2, which cannot be checked without DNA. CDR1 MNHEY and CDR2 SMNVEV come from the germline V gene (reference sequence). The CDR3 extends over 13 amino acids. CDR3 amino acids: CASKWESRNEQFF.

The V and J genes are TRBV20-1 and TRBJ1-6; the D call of TRBD1 rests on TCRdb alone, since no DNA is present to check it. The germline CDR1 and CDR2 sequences are DFQATT and SNEGSKA (reference sequence). The CDR3 has 14 residues. The CDR3: CSVFGGTGPGPLHF.

The CDR3 here is CATSDWTSGRRNEQFF. The chain is built from TRBV24-1 and TRBJ2-1; TCRdb calls TRBD2, which cannot be checked without DNA. Germline CDR1 reads KGHDR; CDR2 reads SFDVKD. This CDR3 has 16 amino acids.

CDR3 residues: CASSTQRDRGTTEAFF. The chain recombines TRBV27 with TRBJ1-1; the D call from TCRdb, TRBD1, cannot be confirmed without DNA. Germline CDR1 reads MNHEY; CDR2 reads SMNVEV (reference sequence). The CDR3 is made up of 16 amino acids.

This chain uses TRBV3-1 with TRBJ2-7; TCRdb returns TRBD1, unconfirmable since there is no DNA. Germline V gene lookup returns CDR1 LGHDT and CDR2 YNNKEL (reference sequence). This CDR3 contains 15 residues. CDR3 region: CASSRARGPSYEQYF.

The chain couples TRBV29-1 to TRBJ2-1; the TRBD1 assignment by TCRdb is unverifiable without DNA. Germline V gene lookup returns CDR1 SQVTM and CDR2 ANQGSEA. The CDR3 runs to 16 residues. CDR3 in amino acids: CSVEDRFRGVGDEQFF.

This chain uses TRBV7-9 with TRBJ2-3; with no DNA, the TCRdb D assignment of TRBD2 cannot be verified. The CDR3 totals 16 residues. Germline V gene lookup returns CDR1 SEHNR and CDR2 FQNEAQ (reference sequence). CDR3 loop: CASSIYRDYNTDTQYF. Looking up the rest from reference TRBV7-9 and TRBJ2-3 gives the full variable domain: DTGVSQNPRHKITKRGQNVTFRCDPISEHNRLYWYRQTLGQGPEFLTYFQNEAQLEKSRLLSDRFSAERPKGSFSTLEIQRTEQGDSAMYLCASSIYRDYNTDTQYFGPGTRLTVL.

V and J are TRBV5-1 and TRBJ2-5; TCRdb's D call, TRBD2, is unchecked because there is no DNA. The CDR3 loop spans 13 amino acids. Looked up from germline, CDR1 is SGHRS and CDR2 is YFSETQ. CDR3 sequence: CASSGTSQETQYF. Looking up the rest from reference TRBV5-1 and TRBJ2-5 gives the full variable domain: KAGVTQTPRYLIKTRGQQVTLSCSPISGHRSVSWYQQTPGQGLQFLFEYFSETQRNKGNFPGRFSGRQFSNSRSEMNVSTLELGDSALYLCASSGTSQETQYFGPGTRLLVL.

This chain links TRBV6-1 with TRBJ1-2; TCRdb outputs TRBD1, but without DNA this stays unchecked. This CDR3 is 15 amino acids long. The germline CDR1 and CDR2 sequences are MNHNS and SASEGT. CDR3 residues: CASSFTPDSNYGYTF.